This TCR beta chain is from a study of cytomegalovirus exposure and HLA in healthy donors (dated by TCRdb to about 2017). With respect to the entire study: An earlier analysis of several hundred of the donors reported more than 250 Gb of sequence data and roughly 100 million unique TCR beta sequences from about 200 million T cells. Roughly five DR-DQ haplotypes were treated as single units for association and clustering because of strong linkage in the cohort. The study profiled the T cell repertoires of about 640 subjects by immunosequencing and related them to cytomegalovirus serostatus. Among roughly 370 genotyped donors of the cohort, an average of roughly 240,000 unique TCR beta nucleotide sequences were sequenced per donor, 15% to 20% of them non-productive. Genome-wide SNP genotypes for about 65% of the roughly 670 donors were used in a later genetic analysis, which treated that subset as a discovery cohort. The genetic ancestry cluster associated with self-reported Caucasian donors included roughly 84% of the roughly 400 genotyped donors. To predict cytomegalovirus infection status, the study combined high-throughput TCR immunosequencing, statistical association of individual TCRs with disease status, and machine learning. The study aimed to test whether signatures of past pathogen exposure could be identified by cataloging public T cell receptors. An early release that covered more than 550 HLA-typed donors contained 250 to 350 gigabases of sequencing data and tens of millions of unique TCR sequences. To decide whether each TCR beta V gene segment behaved as functional or pseudogenic, an earlier analysis of nearly 600 of the donors relied on high-throughput TCR beta sequencing. Along with the approximately 600-subject first cohort, a separate validation cohort of over a hundred different subjects was used. A later analysis re-analyzed previously published TCR beta repertoires from hundreds of donors and added high-resolution HLA genotyping to study TCR occurrence patterns. Both class I and class II loci were covered by HLA typing, at four-digit resolution. Rather than drawing on any new phenotypic data, the later analysis identified candidate immune exposures from TCR beta sequences and the way those sequences occurred across donors. Every repertoire in the discovery cohort had been generated on one and the same sequencing platform. The number of donors typed differed by locus, with about 629-640 for A, B, C, DRB1 and DQB1, more than 500 for DQA1, 600 to 610 for DPA1, and 450 to 480 for DPB1. Donor age, sex, ethnicity and CMV serostatus were compiled together with the repertoire data.

Findings and caveats that apply to the study as a whole: The classifier was reported to diagnose cytomegalovirus status with high specificity and sensitivity in both the original cohort and the validation cohort. V-gene and J-gene trimming of TCR beta chains was associated with a missense DCLRE1C variant in a later genetic analysis, and the association was replicated in an independent cohort. A later analysis found that TCR association rates varied across HLA loci, with DRB1 alleles showing the most associated TCRs and HLA-C alleles the fewest. Only TCR beta chains were sequenced in this cohort, and the absence of alpha or paired-chain data limited detectable features. Because the 87-base-pair reads could not distinguish some IMGT-functional V segments, including TRBV6-2 and TRBV6-3, those segments were excluded. The authors suggested that the approach could potentially be extended to other disease states and immunological phenotypes. A group of highly shared sequence variants was considered likely to be a technical artifact of the sequencing pipeline. A later genetic analysis reported fewer N-insertions in productive TCRs among donors in an Asian-associated ancestry cluster than the approximately 670-donor mean. At a false discovery rate of 0.05, a later analysis linked 16,951 TCR beta sequences to specific HLA alleles. According to a later analysis, parvovirus B19, influenza, CMV and Epstein-Barr virus appeared linked to several top co-occurrence clusters. Most TCR sequences were observed very rarely across donors, whereas some public TCRs were present in many individuals. Because some donors lacked HLA typing at each locus, the association tests relied only on the typed subset. The earlier analysis of some 540 of the donors excluded fewer than 20 rarely observed V segments, including chromosome 9 orphons, because counts were too low. Correlated functional status among segregating V segments might be attributable to linkage disequilibrium, but an unknown experimental factor could not be ruled out. In an earlier analysis of 500 to 650 of the donors, most TCR beta V segments appeared in productive rearrangements about 87% or about 30% of the time, broadly matching IMGT annotations. A further reported finding was that TCR beta sequences accurately predicted the HLA-A and HLA-B alleles for most subjects in the first cohort. A few of the identified cytomegalovirus-associated TCR beta chains were confirmed in vitro to be specific for cytomegalovirus antigens. The study listed 164 TCR beta chains as associated with cytomegalovirus. Roughly uniform sequencing depth across donors was assumed in presence/absence analyses, although this assumption may not hold. When HLA alleles, especially DR and DQ, strongly co-occurred, TCR associations were difficult to assign to individual alleles. In a later analysis, HLA-associated TCR beta chains were found to be more clonally expanded and to have lower generation probabilities than equally common non-associated chains. For the cohort, immune exposure information was limited to CMV serostatus. A later analysis found that most CMV-associated TCR beta chains appeared HLA-restricted, with HLA associations seemingly driven largely by CMV exposure.

The library was produced with the immunoSEQ multiplex PCR assay. A mixture of 60 forward primers for TCR Vbeta segments and 13 reverse primers for TCR Jbeta segments was used in the multiplex PCR. Amplification of the CDR3 region of rearranged TCR beta genes was performed with a multiplex PCR assay on genomic DNA. On the Illumina HiSeq System, the amplified TCR beta libraries were sequenced as 87-base-pair reads. In the source study's methods: Across the roughly 640 repertoires, a later analysis counted tens of millions of unique TCR beta chains, around 11 million of which were shared by at least two donors. To remove PCR and sequencing errors, raw reads were error-corrected and collapsed into unique sequences using a nearest-neighbor algorithm that merged closely related sequences. CDR3 sequences were aligned to IMGT reference sequences to assign V, D and J gene segments. For a sequence to be retained, a match of at least six nucleotides to both a V gene segment and a J gene segment was required. A rearrangement counted as productive if the CDR3 had no stop codons and remained in frame with V and J, and every other rearrangement counted as non-productive. Following IMGT convention, CDR3 was defined as the stretch from the second conserved V-encoded cysteine to the conserved J-encoded phenylalanine. Sequences without an unambiguous match to a single V gene segment were excluded from the earlier analysis of 587 of the donors. In an earlier analysis of around 590 of the donors, a V segment was called functional when productive rearrangements were above 56.7%, and segregating when the standard deviation between donors exceeded 5%. A statistical classification framework was built to diagnose cytomegalovirus status from the catalog of TCR beta chain sequences. V and J gene assignment, in a later analysis, came from comparing TCR nucleotide sequences with IMGT/GENE-DB human TR gene sequences. The TCRdist pipeline was used in a later analysis to assign CDR3 sequences and most-parsimonious VDJ recombination scenarios. In a later analysis, each TCR beta chain was defined by its CDR3 amino acid sequence together with its V-gene family, and reads without a unique V-gene family were excluded. A later analysis removed 550 to 650 highly shared, low-generation-probability nucleotide sequences to deal with suspected cross-contamination and a sequencing artifact. A later analysis calculated a clonal expansion index for each public chain from normalized within-repertoire ranks of inferred template counts. A later analysis computed generation probabilities with a VDJ recombination model fitted to out-of-frame rearrangements, and checked the results against IGoR. In a later analysis, TCR-TCR, TCR-HLA and TCR-CMV co-occurrence was scored with hypergeometric tests, and a repertoire-size bias correction was applied to TCR pairs. A later analysis estimated false discovery rates by permuting HLA or CMV assignments 20 times. In a later analysis, co-occurring TCRs were grouped with DBSCAN, and TCRdist sequence similarity was added when clustering was performed within HLA-allele-positive subsets. Co-occurrence clustering excluded repertoires with fewer than 30,000 or more than 120,000 public chains, plus five with anomalous nucleotide sharing. The table was pulled from immuneACCESS by TCRdb, which kept in-frame rearrangements only. Such tables lose some clones; where checked, under half of the loss comes from unresolved V genes, and the rest has no known cause. D and trimming come from the DNA, and the V and J calls and clone size come from that table. This sample gives approximately 160,000 clones in total; roughly 84% of them show up just once. Around 1.5% of the sample belongs to the ten largest clones.

This clone was picked up one time. Its recognized antigen is unknown. No base quality information exists; no much larger clone differs at one position. Taken from cysteine to phenylalanine, the CDR3 has 16 residues. Left in the record is the CDR3 DNA by itself, 48 bases read in frame from the first base. In total, 666 healthy bone marrow donors made up the cohort. At the time of sampling, all cohort members were nominally healthy, though unrecorded immune exposures were likely present. The donor was CMV seronegative and belonged to the group of 352 seronegative cohort members. Each donor provided a peripheral blood sample, and peripheral blood mononuclear cells were used for TCR beta sequencing. Genomic DNA was extracted from the blood cell samples with the Qiagen DNeasy Blood Extraction Kit.

The sequence was collected from a male donor in good health and CMV-seronegative. Material for sequencing was PBMCs. The chain couples TRBV21-1 to TRBJ2-3; whether TRBD1, the table's D call, matches the DNA was not checked. TRBV21-1 is deemed a pseudogene. The DNA sequence is given as TGTGCCAGACAGGGAGAAGGGTTTCACAGCACAGATACGCAGTATTTT. It is translated as CARQGEGFHSTDTQYF.